The 29 T cell receptor beta chains presented below share a single source sample, sequenced in a study of T cell responses to AZD1222 COVID-19 vaccine. The data were produced by immunoSEQ multiplex PCR, yet TCRdb's version contains in-frame clones alone and is incomplete. The repertoire holds over 150,000 clones, with roughly 90% as singletons. The starting material was peripheral blood, obtained on day 0 of MenACWY control vaccination. Every receptor here comes from an adult in good health.

The chain recombines TRBV7-8 with TRBJ2-2; 13 positions agree with TRBD2. CDR3 length: 14 amino acids. Germline assignment: CDR1 SGHVS and CDR2 FQNEAQ. The V segment lost 5 bases and the J segment 6 bases; nucleotides outside the gene matches: 0. This chain's CDR3 is CASSGLAGAGELFF. The CDR3 DNA follows: TGTGCCAGCAGCGGACTAGCGGGAGCCGGGGAGCTGTTTTTT. Full variable domain (missing parts from reference TRBV7-8 and TRBJ2-2): GAGVSQSPRYKVAKRGQDVALRCDPISGHVSLFWYQQALGQGPEFLTYFQNEAQLDKSGLPSDRFFAERPEGSVSTLKIQRTQQEDSAVYLCASSGLAGAGELFFGEGSRLTVL.

This clone was found once. The chain employs TRBV12-3 or TRBV12-4 and TRBJ2-3; D gene ambiguous. The V end was cut by 6 bases, the J end by 0 bases, with 7 bases between. The CDR3 runs to 13 residues. The CDR3 nucleotides are TGTGCCAGCAGATATACTAGCACAGATACGCAGTATTTT. This encodes CASRYTSTDTQYF.

The rearrangement links TRBV19 to TRBJ1-5; the D is unclear. V was cut by 2 bases and J by 2 bases, with 7 bases left in between. Germline V gene lookup returns CDR1 LNHDA and CDR2 SQIVND (reference sequence). CDR3 size: 14 residues. CDR3 amino acids: CASSISGGNQPQHF. The CDR3 nucleotides are TGTGCCAGTAGTATAAGTGGGGGCAATCAGCCCCAGCATTTT. Filled out from reference TRBV19 and TRBJ1-5, the complete variable domain reads DGGITQSPKYLFRKEGQNVTLSCEQNLNHDAMYWYRQDPGQGLRLIYYSQIVNDFQKGDIAEGYSVSREKKESFPLTVTSAQKNPTAFYLCASSISGGNQPQHFGDGTRLSIL.

V and J are TRBV19 and TRBJ2-3; D might be TRBD2 (5 bases). In germline, CDR1 is LNHDA, CDR2 SQIVND (reference sequence). V was clipped by 6 bases and J by 6 bases, with 10 bases between them. There are 12 residues in the CDR3. The CDR3 sequence: CASRGGPDTQYF. The DNA of the CDR3 is TGTGCCAGTAGGGGCGGGCCGGATACGCAGTATTTT.

The chain joins TRBV2 to TRBJ1-3; D is undetermined. V lost 5 bases and J 0 bases, leaving 5 bases between the germline ends. The CDR3 runs to 13 residues. Germline assignment: CDR1 SNHLY and CDR2 FYNNEI. The CDR3 coding sequence is TGTGCCAGCAGTTTCGGCTCTGGAAACACCATATATTTT. It codes for CASSFGSGNTIYF.

The chain employs TRBV5-5 and TRBJ1-5; D gene uncertain. In germline, CDR1 is SGHKS, CDR2 YYEKEE (reference sequence). The CDR3 loop spans 13 amino acids. The ends were cut back, 4 bases at V and 4 bases at J, with 9 bases in the middle. The DNA of the CDR3 is TGTGCCAGCAGCCCGTCTCAGAATCAGCCCCAGCATTTT. This gives the protein CASSPSQNQPQHF.

This clone was found once. The chain links TRBV5-1 to TRBJ1-4; D is unclear. The germline V gene has CDR1 SGHRS and CDR2 YFSETQ. The CDR3 has 13 residues. Trimming removed 2 bases from V and 7 bases from J, with 9 bases in between. The CDR3: CASSLEPAEKLFF. DNA of the CDR3: TGCGCCAGCAGCTTAGAACCAGCTGAAAAACTGTTTTTT.

This chain connects TRBV5-1 to TRBJ2-2; 9 bases map to TRBD1. The CDR3 has 14 amino acids. Germline V CDR1 and CDR2: SGHRS, YFSETQ. Trimming took 4 bases from V and 5 from J; bases not matched to a gene: 3. The CDR3 reads CASSNGTGTGELFF. CDR3 coding DNA: TGCGCCAGCAGCAACGGGACAGGGACCGGGGAGCTGTTTTTT. Full variable domain (missing parts from reference TRBV5-1 and TRBJ2-2): KAGVTQTPRYLIKTRGQQVTLSCSPISGHRSVSWYQQTPGQGLQFLFEYFSETQRNKGNFPGRFSGRQFSNSRSEMNVSTLELGDSALYLCASSNGTGTGELFFGEGSRLTVL.

The V call is TRBV28, the J call TRBJ1-1, with 11 bases matching TRBD1. After removal of 10 bases from V and 6 bases from J, the junction contained 7 bases not matched to a gene. The CDR3 extends over 13 amino acids. Germline V lookup: CDR1 MDHEN, CDR2 SYDVKM. The CDR3 loop is CATWGDRGAEAFF. The DNA for the CDR3 is TGTGCCACCTGGGGGGACAGGGGGGCTGAAGCTTTCTTT.

This chain links TRBV28 with TRBJ1-6; no reliable D call. The germline V and J ends were trimmed by 5 bases and 4 bases, with 3 bases remaining between them. The CDR3 consists of 12 residues. From germline, CDR1 is MDHEN and CDR2 SYDVKM. CDR3 nucleotide sequence: TGTGCCAGCAGTCTATATAATTCACCCCTCCACTTT. Amino acid sequence: CASSLYNSPLHF.

The rearrangement links TRBV20-1 to TRBJ2-7; 15 positions agree with TRBD2. V trimming: 3 bases; J trimming: 5 bases; junction bases outside the gene matches: 5. The CDR3 spans 15 residues. Germline values: CDR1 DFQATT, CDR2 SNEGSKA (reference sequence). CDR3 residues: CSASPGTSGRNEQYF. The CDR3, as DNA: TGCAGTGCTAGTCCCGGGACTAGCGGGAGGAACGAGCAGTACTTC.

The CDR3 loop reads CASSLLGQLSEQFF. Written as DNA, the CDR3 is TGTGCCAGCAGCCTGCTCGGACAATTAAGTGAGCAGTTCTTC. The genes are TRBV28 and TRBJ2-1; TRBD1 is a possible D gene (5 bases). Trimming took 6 bases from V and 9 from J, leaving 18 bases between them. Per germline, CDR1 MDHEN and CDR2 SYDVKM. The CDR3 has 14 amino acids.

V and J are TRBV7-9 and TRBJ1-5; weak D call: TRBD1 (5 bases). The CDR3 runs 13 residues. Trimming stripped 5 bases from V and 7 bases from J, with 12 bases between. In germline, CDR1 is SEHNR, CDR2 FQNEAQ (reference sequence). CDR3 sequence: CASSPGGGQPQHF. The CDR3 DNA follows: TGTGCCAGCAGCCCCGGGGGTGGGCAGCCCCAGCATTTT.

This clone was recorded only once. The chain recombines TRBV19 with TRBJ1-3; D not certain. CDR3 size: 14 residues. Germline values: CDR1 LNHDA, CDR2 SQIVND (reference sequence). Trimming left V 5 bases short and J 2 bases short, with 10 bases between. CDR3 nucleotide sequence: TGTGCCAGTAGTCCCTCGGTTACTGGAAACACCATATATTTT. Its translation: CASSPSVTGNTIYF.

The chain has TRBV12-5 and TRBJ1-1; the D gene is possibly TRBD1 (5 bases). CDR1 LGHNT and CDR2 FRNRAP come from the germline V gene. The CDR3 has 14 amino acids. V lost 0 bases, J lost 9 bases, and 14 bases lay in between. CDR3 in amino acids: CASGLVRTEGQAFF. For the CDR3, the DNA is TGTGCTAGTGGTTTGGTACGGACCGAGGGACAAGCTTTCTTT.

The gene calls are TRBV28 and TRBJ2-5, with a tentative D call TRBD2 (6 bases). This CDR3 is built from 13 residues. V lost 4 bases and J 4 bases, leaving 10 bases between the germline ends. CDR1 is MDHEN, CDR2 SYDVKM, per germline. The CDR3 is CASSWGGVETQYF. Here the CDR3 DNA reads TGTGCCAGCAGTTGGGGCGGGGTAGAGACCCAGTACTTC. Supplemented by reference TRBV28 and TRBJ2-5, the full variable domain reads DVKVTQSSRYLVKRTGEKVFLECVQDMDHENMFWYRQDPGLGLRLIYFSYDVKMKEKGDIPEGYSVSREKKERFSLILESASTNQTSMYLCASSWGGVETQYFGPGTRLLVL.

The rearrangement joins TRBV6-2 or TRBV6-3 to TRBJ1-2; D might be TRBD1 (6 bases). The V gene's germline CDR1 is MNHEY and CDR2 SVGEGT. The CDR3 runs to 13 residues. V was pared by 2 bases and J by 4 bases, with 8 bases between. CDR3 nucleotide sequence: TGTGCCAGCAGTTACGGACAGAGCTATGGCTACACCTTC. Amino acid sequence: CASSYGQSYGYTF.

V is TRBV7-2 and J is TRBJ2-7; D tentatively fits TRBD1 or TRBD2 (5 bases each). Germline CDR1 SGHTA, CDR2 FQGNSA. V lost 1 base to trimming and J lost 5 bases, with 12 bases between them. The CDR3 is 14 amino acids. CDR3 sequence: CASSLGGIYHEQYF. The DNA of the CDR3 is TGTGCCAGCAGCTTAGGGGGGATTTACCACGAGCAGTACTTC.

This clone was detected only a few times. The chain combines TRBV7-3 with TRBJ1-5; D may be TRBD1 (6 bases). This CDR3 is built from 15 residues. CDR1 SGHTA and CDR2 FQGTGA come from the germline V gene. Between the trimmed V and J ends, which lost 2 bases and 2 bases, there was a span of 10 bases. The CDR3 region is CASSLVQGGNQPQHF. The CDR3 bases are TGTGCCAGCAGCTTAGTACAGGGAGGCAATCAGCCCCAGCATTTT.

V is TRBV7-9 and J is TRBJ1-2, with D perhaps TRBD1 (5 bases). This CDR3 is 16 amino acids long. Germline V gene lookup returns CDR1 SEHNR and CDR2 FQNEAQ (reference sequence). Trimming removed 0 bases at V and 7 bases at J, with 18 bases between. This chain's CDR3 is CASSLAGTARIFGYTF. CDR3 nucleotide sequence: TGTGCCAGCAGCTTAGCGGGGACTGCTAGAATATTTGGCTACACCTTC.

The J gene is TRBJ2-3, the V gene TRBV19; possible D gene TRBD1, 5 bases. This CDR3 has 9 residues. Per germline, CDR1 LNHDA and CDR2 SQIVND (reference sequence). The CDR3 reads CLRGDTQYF. CDR3 coding DNA: TGTCTTAGGGGAGATACGCAGTATTTT.

The chain couples TRBV24-1 to TRBJ2-3; 8 bases are a match to TRBD1. V gave up 2 bases and J gave up 8 bases; unmatched junction bases: 11. This CDR3 spans 16 amino acids. Germline CDR1 KGHDR, CDR2 SFDVKD. This CDR3 reads CATSDSHGTGLRTQYF. CDR3 nucleotide sequence: TGTGCCACCAGTGATTCGCACGGGACAGGTTTGCGTACGCAGTATTTT.

The chain combines TRBV7-7 with TRBJ2-5; D is unclear. Trimming pared 3 bases from V and 5 bases from J, leaving 16 bases between. From germline, CDR1 is SSHAT and CDR2 FNYEAQ (reference sequence). There are 15 residues in the CDR3. In nucleotides, the CDR3 is TGTGCCAGCAGCTTGGGTTCTGGGGAATCTGAGACCCAGTACTTC. This encodes CASSLGSGESETQYF.

V gene TRBV2 combines with J gene TRBJ2-1; D may match TRBD1 or TRBD2 (6 bases each). This CDR3 spans 16 amino acids. V gave up 9 bases and J gave up 8 bases, with 26 bases separating them. The germline V gene has CDR1 SNHLY and CDR2 FYNNEI. CDR3 amino acids: CASSLRGAAYIHEQFF. CDR3 DNA sequence: TGTGCCAGTTCCTTAAGGGGGGCGGCGTATATACATGAGCAGTTCTTC.

This chain uses TRBV4-2 with TRBJ2-1; D possibly corresponds to TRBD2 (7 bases). The CDR3 has 15 residues. Trimming cost V 6 bases and J 3 bases, with 15 bases left between them. Looked up from germline, CDR1 is LGHNA and CDR2 is YNFKEQ. In DNA, the CDR3 is TGTGCCAGCAGGCGGGGGCCTAGCGGCTACAATGAGCAGTTCTTC. It specifies CASRRGPSGYNEQFF.

This clone was observed once. This rearrangement joins TRBV28 to TRBJ1-1; the D gene is possibly TRBD1 (6 bases). Per germline, CDR1 MDHEN and CDR2 SYDVKM. V gave up 3 bases and J gave up 2 bases, with 22 bases separating them. The length of the CDR3 is 18 residues. CDR3: CASSFGGPGRGPNTEAFF. The DNA of the CDR3 is TGTGCCAGCAGTTTTGGGGGCCCGGGCAGGGGCCCAAACACTGAAGCTTTCTTT.

The rearrangement links TRBV10-3 to TRBJ2-1; 9 bases agree with TRBD2. This CDR3 contains 18 residues. V was clipped by 0 bases and J by 5 bases; unmatched bases: 11. From germline, CDR1 is ENHRY and CDR2 SYGVKD. CDR3 nucleotides: TGTGCCATCAGTGAGTCGTCCGGCGGCGGGGGGGCGCACAATGAGCAGTTCTTC. Protein sequence: CAISESSGGGGAHNEQFF.

This clone was observed a handful of times. This chain joins TRBV7-8 and TRBJ2-2; D perhaps matches TRBD1 (6 bases). This CDR3 region has 16 residues. Germline V gives CDR1 SGHVS, CDR2 FQNEAQ. Trimming stripped 2 bases from V and 2 bases from J, with 12 bases between. The CDR3 DNA follows: TGTGCCAGCAGCTTAAGCTCCAGGGGCAACACCGGGGAGCTGTTTTTT. Translation gives CASSLSSRGNTGELFF.

The V gene is TRBV2, the J gene TRBJ2-7; D ambiguous. V gave up 0 bases and J gave up 6 bases, with 9 bases separating them. Germline V gene sequence: CDR1 SNHLY, CDR2 FYNNEI. CDR3 size: 13 residues. CDR3 sequence: CASSEAVRGEQYF. DNA of the CDR3: TGTGCCAGCAGTGAAGCGGTCCGAGGCGAGCAGTACTTC.